This T cell receptor beta chain was found in a study of blood T cell repertoires in COVID-19. Trimming removed 6 bases at V and 2 bases at J, with 14 bases between. The CDR3 consists of 14 residues. The germline gives CDR1 MNHEY, CDR2 SVGAGI. Assay: immunoSEQ multiplex PCR; the TCRdb copy retains only in-frame clones and omits some. The top ten hold around 11% of the sample, which has some 200,000 clones, 75% to 85% seen once. Those who participated ranged in age from roughly 18 to 100 years and resided in 20 to 25 US areas. Sample: PBMCs or T cells enriched from blood (not recorded which). V usage is TRBV6-5 and J usage is TRBJ2-7, with a weak D call TRBD1 (7 bases). The sequence came from a man aged 35 to 55 who had recovered from COVID-19. CDR3 protein: CASSGQGGPYEQYF. The DNA for the CDR3 is TGTGCCAGCAGCGGGCAGGGGGGCCCCTACGAGCAGTACTTC.